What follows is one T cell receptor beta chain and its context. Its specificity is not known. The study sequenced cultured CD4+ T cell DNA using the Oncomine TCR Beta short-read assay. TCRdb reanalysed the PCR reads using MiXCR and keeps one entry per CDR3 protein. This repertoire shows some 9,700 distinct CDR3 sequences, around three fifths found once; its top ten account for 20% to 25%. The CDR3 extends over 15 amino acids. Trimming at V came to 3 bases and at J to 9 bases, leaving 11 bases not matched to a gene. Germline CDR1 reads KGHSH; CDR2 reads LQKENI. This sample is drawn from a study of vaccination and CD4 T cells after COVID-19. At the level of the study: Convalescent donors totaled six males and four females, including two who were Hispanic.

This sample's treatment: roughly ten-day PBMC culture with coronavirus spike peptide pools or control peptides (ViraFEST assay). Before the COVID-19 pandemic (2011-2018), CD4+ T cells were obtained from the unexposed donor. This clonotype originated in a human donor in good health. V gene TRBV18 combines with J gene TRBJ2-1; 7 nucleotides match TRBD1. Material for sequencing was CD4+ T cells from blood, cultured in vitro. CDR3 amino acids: CASSPPRTGSGEQFF. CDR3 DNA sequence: TGTGCCAGCTCACCCCCTCGGACAGGTTCGGGTGAGCAGTTCTTC.